Below, 3 T cell receptor beta chains from the same sample are listed, as sequenced in a study of T cell responses to AZD1222 COVID-19 vaccine. Produced via immunoSEQ multiplex PCR; TCRdb's table is partial and in-frame only. Of approximately 120,000 clones in the sample, 80% to 90% were seen once. The sample here was peripheral blood, taken on day 0 of AZD1222 vaccination. These receptors all stem from an adult in good health.

This clone was found once. The V and J genes are TRBV28 and TRBJ1-2; D is undetermined. V was clipped by 4 bases and J by 8 bases, with 5 bases between them. CDR1 is MDHEN and CDR2 is SYDVKM in the germline V gene. The CDR3 extends over 10 amino acids. CDR3 coding DNA: TGTGCCAGCAGTTCGCGGGGCTACACCTTC. It encodes CASSSRGYTF.

J is TRBJ2-1 and V is TRBV7-8; D might be TRBD1 (5 bases). Germline CDR1 is SGHVS and CDR2 is FQNEAQ. This CDR3 has 13 amino acids. V shed 3 bases and J shed 3 bases, with 6 bases lying between them. The DNA of the CDR3 is TGTGCCAGCAGCTTCCAGGGCTACAATGAGCAGTTCTTC. Translation: CASSFQGYNEQFF.

The chain recombines TRBV20-1 with TRBJ2-3, with D maybe TRBD2 (6 bases). With 3 bases removed from V and 6 bases from J, the gap between germline ends came to 19 bases. The CDR3 spans 15 residues. Germline V gives CDR1 DFQATT, CDR2 SNEGSKA (reference sequence). This chain's CDR3 is CSASLAPSFEDTQYF. CDR3 DNA: TGCAGTGCTAGTCTAGCGCCTTCTTTCGAGGATACGCAGTATTTT.